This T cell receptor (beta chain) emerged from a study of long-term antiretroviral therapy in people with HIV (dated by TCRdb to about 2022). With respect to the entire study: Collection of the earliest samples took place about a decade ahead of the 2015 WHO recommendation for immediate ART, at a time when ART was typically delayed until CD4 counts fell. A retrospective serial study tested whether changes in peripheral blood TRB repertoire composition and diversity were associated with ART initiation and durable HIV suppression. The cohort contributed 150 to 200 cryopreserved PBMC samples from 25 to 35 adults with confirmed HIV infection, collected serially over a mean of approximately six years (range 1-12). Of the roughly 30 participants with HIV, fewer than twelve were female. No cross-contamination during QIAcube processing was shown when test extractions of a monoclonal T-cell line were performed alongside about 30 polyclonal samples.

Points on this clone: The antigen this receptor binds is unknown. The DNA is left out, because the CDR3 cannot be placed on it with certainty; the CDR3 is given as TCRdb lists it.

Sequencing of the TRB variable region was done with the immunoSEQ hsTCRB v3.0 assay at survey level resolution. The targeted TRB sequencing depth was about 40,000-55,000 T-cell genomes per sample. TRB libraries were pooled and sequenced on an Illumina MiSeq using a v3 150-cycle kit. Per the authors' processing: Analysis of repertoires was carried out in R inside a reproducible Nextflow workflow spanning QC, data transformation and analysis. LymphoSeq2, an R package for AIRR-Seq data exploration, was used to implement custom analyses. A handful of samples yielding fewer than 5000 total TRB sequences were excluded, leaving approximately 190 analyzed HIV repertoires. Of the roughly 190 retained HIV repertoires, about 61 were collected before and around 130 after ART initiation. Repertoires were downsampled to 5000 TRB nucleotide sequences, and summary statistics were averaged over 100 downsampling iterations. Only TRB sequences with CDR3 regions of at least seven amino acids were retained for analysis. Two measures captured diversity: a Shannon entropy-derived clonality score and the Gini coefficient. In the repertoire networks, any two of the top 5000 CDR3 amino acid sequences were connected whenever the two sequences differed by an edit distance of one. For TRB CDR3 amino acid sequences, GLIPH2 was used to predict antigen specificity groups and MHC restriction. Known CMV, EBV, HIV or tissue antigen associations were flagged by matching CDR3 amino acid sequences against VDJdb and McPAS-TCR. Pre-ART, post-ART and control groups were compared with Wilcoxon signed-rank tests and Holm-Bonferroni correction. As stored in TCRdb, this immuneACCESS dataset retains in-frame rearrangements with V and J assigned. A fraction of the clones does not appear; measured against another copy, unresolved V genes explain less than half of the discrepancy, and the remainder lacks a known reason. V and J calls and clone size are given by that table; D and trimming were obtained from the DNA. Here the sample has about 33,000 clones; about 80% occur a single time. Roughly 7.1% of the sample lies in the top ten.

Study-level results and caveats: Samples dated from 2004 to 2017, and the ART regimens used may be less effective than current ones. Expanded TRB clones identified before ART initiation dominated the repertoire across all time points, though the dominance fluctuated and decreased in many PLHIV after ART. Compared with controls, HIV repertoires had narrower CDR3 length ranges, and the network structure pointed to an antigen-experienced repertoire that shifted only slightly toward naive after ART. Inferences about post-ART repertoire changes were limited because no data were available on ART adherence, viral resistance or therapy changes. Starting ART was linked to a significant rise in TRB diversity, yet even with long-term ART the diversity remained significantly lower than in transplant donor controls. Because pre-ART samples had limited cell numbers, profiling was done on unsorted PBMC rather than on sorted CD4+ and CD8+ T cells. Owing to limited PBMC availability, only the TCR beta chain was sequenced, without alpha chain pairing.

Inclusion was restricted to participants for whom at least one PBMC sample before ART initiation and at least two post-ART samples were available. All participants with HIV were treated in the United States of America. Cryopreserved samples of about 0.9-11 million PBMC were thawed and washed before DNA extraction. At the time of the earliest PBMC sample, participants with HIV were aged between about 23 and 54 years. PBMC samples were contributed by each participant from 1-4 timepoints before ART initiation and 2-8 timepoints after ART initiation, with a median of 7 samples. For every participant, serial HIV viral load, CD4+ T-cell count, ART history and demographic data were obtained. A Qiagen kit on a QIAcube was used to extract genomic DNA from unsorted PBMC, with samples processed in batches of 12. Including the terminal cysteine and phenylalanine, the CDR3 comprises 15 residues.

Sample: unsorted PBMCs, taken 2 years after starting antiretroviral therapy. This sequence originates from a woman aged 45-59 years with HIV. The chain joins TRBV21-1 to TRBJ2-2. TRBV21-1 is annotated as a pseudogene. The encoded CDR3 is CASSIWGAGTGELFF.